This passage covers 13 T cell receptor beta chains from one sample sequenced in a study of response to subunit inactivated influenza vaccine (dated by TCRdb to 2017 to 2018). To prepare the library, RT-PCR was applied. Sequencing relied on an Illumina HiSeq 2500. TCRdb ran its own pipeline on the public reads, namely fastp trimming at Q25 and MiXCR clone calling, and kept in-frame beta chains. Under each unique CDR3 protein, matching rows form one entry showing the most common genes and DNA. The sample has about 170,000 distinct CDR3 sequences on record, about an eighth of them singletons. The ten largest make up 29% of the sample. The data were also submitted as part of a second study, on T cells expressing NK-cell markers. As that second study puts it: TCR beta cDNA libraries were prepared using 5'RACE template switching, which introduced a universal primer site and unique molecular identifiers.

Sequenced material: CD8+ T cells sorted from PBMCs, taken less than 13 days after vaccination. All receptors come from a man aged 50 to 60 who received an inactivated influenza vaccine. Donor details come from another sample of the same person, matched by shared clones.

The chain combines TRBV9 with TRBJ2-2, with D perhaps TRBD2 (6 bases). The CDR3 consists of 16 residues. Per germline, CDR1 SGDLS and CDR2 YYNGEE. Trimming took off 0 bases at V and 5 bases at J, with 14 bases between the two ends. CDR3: CASSVAGGIATGELFF. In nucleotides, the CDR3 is TGTGCCAGCAGCGTAGCTGGCGGGATAGCGACCGGGGAGCTGTTTTTT.

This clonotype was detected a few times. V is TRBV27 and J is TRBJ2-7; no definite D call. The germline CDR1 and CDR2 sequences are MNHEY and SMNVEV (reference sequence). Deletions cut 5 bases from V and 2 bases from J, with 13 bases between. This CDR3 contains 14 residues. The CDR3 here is CASSPGSSAYEQYF. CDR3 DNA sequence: TGTGCCAGCAGTCCCGGTTCCTCAGCCTACGAGCAGTACTTC.

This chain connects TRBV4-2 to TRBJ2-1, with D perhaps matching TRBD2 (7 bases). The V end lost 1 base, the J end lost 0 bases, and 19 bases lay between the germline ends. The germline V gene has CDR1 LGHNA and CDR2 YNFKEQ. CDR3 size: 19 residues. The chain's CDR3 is CASSQGGLGGLSSYNEQFF. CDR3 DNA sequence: TGTGCCAGCAGCCAAGGGGGGCTGGGGGGGCTGAGCTCCTACAATGAGCAGTTCTTC.

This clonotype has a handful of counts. CDR3 DNA: TGTGCCAGCAGTTACTCTTCTTCCGGCTGGGGGAACATTCAGTACTTC. This translates into CASSYSSSGWGNIQYF. V usage is TRBV6-5 and J usage is TRBJ2-4; D tentatively fits TRBD1 or TRBD2 (5 bases each). Germline V gives CDR1 MNHEY, CDR2 SVGAGI. This CDR3 is 16 amino acids long. V was cut by 0 bases and J by 7 bases, with 16 bases left in between.

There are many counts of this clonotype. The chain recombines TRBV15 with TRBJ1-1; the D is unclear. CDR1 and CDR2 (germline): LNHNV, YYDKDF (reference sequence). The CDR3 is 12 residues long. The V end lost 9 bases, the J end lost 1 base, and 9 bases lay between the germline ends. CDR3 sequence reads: CATGSANTEAFF. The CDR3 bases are TGTGCCACGGGGTCTGCGAACACTGAAGCTTTCTTT.

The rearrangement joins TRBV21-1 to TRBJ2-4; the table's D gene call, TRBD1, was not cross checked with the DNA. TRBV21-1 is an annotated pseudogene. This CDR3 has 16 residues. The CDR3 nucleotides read TGTGCCAGCAGCTCCCGGGACAGGGTCGCCAAAAACATTCAGTACTTC. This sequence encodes CASSSRDRVAKNIQYF.

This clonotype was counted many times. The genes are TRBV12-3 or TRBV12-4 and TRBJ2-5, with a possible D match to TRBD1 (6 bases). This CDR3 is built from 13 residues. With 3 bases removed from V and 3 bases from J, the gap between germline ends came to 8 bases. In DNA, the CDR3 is TGTGCCAGCAGTTTGTACAGGGAAGAGACCCAGTACTTC. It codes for CASSLYREETQYF.

The CDR3 sequence: CSARALSSYNEQFF. The CDR3 DNA reads as TGCAGTGCTAGAGCACTGAGCTCCTACAATGAGCAGTTCTTC. The V gene is TRBV20-1, the J gene TRBJ2-1; D is unclear. Trimming took off 1 base at V and 0 bases at J, with 7 bases between the two ends. This CDR3 has 14 amino acids. The germline V gene has CDR1 DFQATT and CDR2 SNEGSKA (reference sequence).

CDR3 protein: CASSNGRGEQFF. The CDR3 nucleotides are TGTGCCAGCAGCAACGGTAGGGGGGAGCAGTTCTTC. The gene calls are TRBV6-2 or TRBV6-3 and TRBJ2-1; TRBD1 is a possible D gene (6 bases). Looked up from germline, CDR1 is MNHEY and CDR2 is SVGEGT. There are 12 residues in the CDR3. V lost 6 bases and J lost 10, with 13 bases in between.

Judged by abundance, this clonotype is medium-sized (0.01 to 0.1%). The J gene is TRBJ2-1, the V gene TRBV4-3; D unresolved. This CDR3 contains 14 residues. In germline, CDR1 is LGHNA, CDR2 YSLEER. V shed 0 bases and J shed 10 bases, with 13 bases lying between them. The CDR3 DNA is TGCGCCAGCAGCCAAGATTCCTCCCCCGTGGAGCAGTTCTTC. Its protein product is CASSQDSSPVEQFF.

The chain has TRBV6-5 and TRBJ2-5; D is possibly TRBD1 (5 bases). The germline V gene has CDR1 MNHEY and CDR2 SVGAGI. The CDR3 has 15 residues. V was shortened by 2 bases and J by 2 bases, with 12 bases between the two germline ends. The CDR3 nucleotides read TGTGCCAGCAGTTACGTTGGGGCAGCGCAAGAGACCCAGTACTTC. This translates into CASSYVGAAQETQYF.

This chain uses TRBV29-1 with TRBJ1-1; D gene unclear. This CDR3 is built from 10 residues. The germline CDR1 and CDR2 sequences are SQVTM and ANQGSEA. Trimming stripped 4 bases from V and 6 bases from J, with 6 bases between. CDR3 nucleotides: TGCAGCGTTGGGGCGCCTGAAGCTTTCTTT. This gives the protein CSVGAPEAFF.

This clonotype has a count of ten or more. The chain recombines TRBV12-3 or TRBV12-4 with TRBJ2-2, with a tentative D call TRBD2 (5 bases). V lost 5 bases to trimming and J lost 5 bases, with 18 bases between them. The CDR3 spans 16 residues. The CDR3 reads CASSPPPGIQTGELFF. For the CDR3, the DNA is TGTGCCAGCAGTCCCCCCCCGGGAATCCAGACCGGGGAGCTGTTTTTT.